Reported below is one TCR beta chain. The entry originates in a study of blood T cell repertoires in COVID-19. Study-level background: COVID-19 samples from acute and convalescent phases originated in the United States, Italy and Spain. Sample material is recorded as cDNA or gDNA derived from T cells, B-cell-depleted T cells, or PBMCs.

The CDR3 runs to 13 residues. Germline-derived CDR1 and CDR2 are SGHTA and FQGNSA. Trimming took off 1 base at V and 2 bases at J, with 6 bases between the two ends. In the authors' methods: Reference gene primer amplification yielded estimated nucleated cell counts. TCRdb's copy holds only in-frame clones and misses some; the assay was immunoSEQ multiplex PCR. The V and J calls and clone size were taken over from that table, and D and trimming were inferred from the DNA. The data show 150,000 to 190,000 clones, roughly 82% seen once. The sequenced sample was peripheral blood. The receptor comes from a woman aged 45-65 years with acute or convalescent COVID-19. The chain employs TRBV7-2 and TRBJ2-7; the D is unclear. The CDR3 loop reads CASSLGRAYEQYF. The CDR3 DNA reads as TGTGCCAGCAGCTTAGGTCGGGCCTACGAGCAGTACTTC.